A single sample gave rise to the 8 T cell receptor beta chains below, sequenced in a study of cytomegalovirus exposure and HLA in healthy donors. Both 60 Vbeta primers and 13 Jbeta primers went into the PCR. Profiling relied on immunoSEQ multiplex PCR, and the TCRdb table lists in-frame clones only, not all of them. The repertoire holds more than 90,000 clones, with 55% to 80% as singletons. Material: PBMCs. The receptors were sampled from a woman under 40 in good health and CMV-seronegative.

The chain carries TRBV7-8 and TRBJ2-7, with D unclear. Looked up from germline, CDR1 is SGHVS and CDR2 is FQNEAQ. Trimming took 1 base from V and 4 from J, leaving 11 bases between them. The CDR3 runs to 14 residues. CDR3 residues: CASSLVAQAYEQYF. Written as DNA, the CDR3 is TGTGCCAGCAGCTTAGTGGCCCAGGCTTACGAGCAGTACTTC.

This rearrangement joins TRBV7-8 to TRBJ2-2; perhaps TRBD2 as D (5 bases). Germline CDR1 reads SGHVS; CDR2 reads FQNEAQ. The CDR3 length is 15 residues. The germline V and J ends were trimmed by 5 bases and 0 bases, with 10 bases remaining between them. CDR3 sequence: CASSPAGANTGELFF. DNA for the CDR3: TGTGCCAGCAGCCCCGCGGGCGCGAACACCGGGGAGCTGTTTTTT.

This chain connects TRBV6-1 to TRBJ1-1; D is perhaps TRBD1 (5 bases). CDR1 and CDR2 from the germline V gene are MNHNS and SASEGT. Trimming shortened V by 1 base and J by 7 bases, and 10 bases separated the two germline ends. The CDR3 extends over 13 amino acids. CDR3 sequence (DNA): TGTGCCAGCAGTGAAGGGGGGGACGGTGAAGCTTTCTTT. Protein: CASSEGGDGEAFF.

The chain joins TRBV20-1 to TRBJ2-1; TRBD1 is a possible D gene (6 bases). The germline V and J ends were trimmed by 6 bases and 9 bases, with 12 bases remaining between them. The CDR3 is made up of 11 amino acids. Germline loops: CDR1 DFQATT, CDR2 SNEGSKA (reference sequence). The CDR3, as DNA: TGCAGTGCCACAACAGGGAGTGAGCAGTTCTTC. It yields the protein CSATTGSEQFF.

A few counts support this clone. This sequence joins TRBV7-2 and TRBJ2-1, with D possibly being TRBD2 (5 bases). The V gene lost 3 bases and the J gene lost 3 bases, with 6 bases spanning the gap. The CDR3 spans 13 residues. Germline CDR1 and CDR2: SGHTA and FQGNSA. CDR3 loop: CASSFGVYNEQFF. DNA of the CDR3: TGTGCCAGCAGCTTCGGGGTCTACAATGAGCAGTTCTTC.

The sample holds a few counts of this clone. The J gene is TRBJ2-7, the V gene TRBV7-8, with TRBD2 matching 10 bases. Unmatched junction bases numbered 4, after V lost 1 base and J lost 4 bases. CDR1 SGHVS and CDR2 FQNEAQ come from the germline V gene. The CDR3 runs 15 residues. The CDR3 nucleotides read TGTGCCAGCAGCTTAGGATGGGGACTAGCGTACGAGCAGTACTTC. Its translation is CASSLGWGLAYEQYF. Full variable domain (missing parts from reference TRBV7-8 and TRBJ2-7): GAGVSQSPRYKVAKRGQDVALRCDPISGHVSLFWYQQALGQGPEFLTYFQNEAQLDKSGLPSDRFFAERPEGSVSTLKIQRTQQEDSAVYLCASSLGWGLAYEQYFGPGTRLTVT.

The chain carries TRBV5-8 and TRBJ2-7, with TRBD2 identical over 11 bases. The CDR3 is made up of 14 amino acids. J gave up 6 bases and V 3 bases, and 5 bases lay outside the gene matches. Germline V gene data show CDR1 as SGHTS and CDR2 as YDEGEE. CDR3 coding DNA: TGTGCCAGCAGCTGGGCCCTAGCGGGAGGCGAGCAGTACTTC. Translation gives CASSWALAGGEQYF.

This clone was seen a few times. The CDR3 DNA is TGTGCCAGCAGCCAAGACAGGGACACTGAAGCTTTCTTT. Protein product: CASSQDRDTEAFF. The gene calls are TRBV6-5 and TRBJ1-1; TRBD1 agrees at 7 bases. CDR1 MNHEY and CDR2 SVGAGI come from the germline V gene. J gave up 3 bases and V 6 bases, and 4 bases lay outside the gene matches. The CDR3 sequence is 13 residues long.